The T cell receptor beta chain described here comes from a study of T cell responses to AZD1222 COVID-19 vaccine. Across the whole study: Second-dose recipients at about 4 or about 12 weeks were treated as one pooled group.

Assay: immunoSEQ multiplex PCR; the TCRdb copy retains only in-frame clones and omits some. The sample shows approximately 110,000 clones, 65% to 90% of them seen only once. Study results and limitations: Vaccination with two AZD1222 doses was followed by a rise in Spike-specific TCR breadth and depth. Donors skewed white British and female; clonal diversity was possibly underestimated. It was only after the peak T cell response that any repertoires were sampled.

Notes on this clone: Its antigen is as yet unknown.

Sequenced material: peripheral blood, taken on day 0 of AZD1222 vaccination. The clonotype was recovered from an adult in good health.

The CDR3: CSVAEGVETQYF. The CDR3 coding sequence is TGCAGCGTCGCAGAGGGTGTGGAGACCCAGTACTTC. The V gene is TRBV29-1, the J gene TRBJ2-5; possible D gene TRBD2, 5 bases. This CDR3 comprises 12 residues. Germline values: CDR1 SQVTM, CDR2 ANQGSEA. Between the trimmed V and J ends, which lost 6 bases and 5 bases, there was a span of 13 bases.